This TCR beta chain originates from a study of radiotherapy plus CTLA-4 blockade in lung cancer. Study observations and caveats: Per reports, early blood T cell clone dynamics, plus interferon-beta, forecast response most strongly.

Generated by immunoSEQ multiplex PCR, the TCRdb table keeps only in-frame clones and is missing some. In the table there are some 110,000 clones, nearly 80% of which are singletons. The V gene's germline CDR1 is GTSNPN and CDR2 SVGIG (reference sequence). The CDR3 is 15 amino acids. The ends were cut back, 2 bases at V and 3 bases at J, with 16 bases in the middle. Turning to this clone: Its cognate antigen is unknown.

This chain uses TRBV30 with TRBJ1-2; D gene uncertain. The clonotype comes from a human donor with non-small cell lung cancer who had a partial response to radiotherapy plus ipilimumab. The input for sequencing was peripheral blood, taken from a patient treated with radiotherapy plus ipilimumab. As DNA, the CDR3 is TGTGCCTGGAGTACCTTACTGTACGCTCACTATGGCTACACCTTC. Residues: CAWSTLLYAHYGYTF. Drawing the rest from reference TRBV30 and TRBJ1-2, the complete variable domain is SQTIHQWPATLVQPVGSPLSLECTVEGTSNPNLYWYRQAAGRGLQLLFYSVGIGQISSEVPQNLSASRPQDRQFILSSKKLLLSDSGFYLCAWSTLLYAHYGYTFGSGTRLTVV.